These T cell receptor beta chains were read from a single sample in a study of blood T cell repertoires in COVID-19. Method: immunoSEQ multiplex PCR; TCRdb's copy keeps in-frame clones and lacks some. The table shows approximately 290,000 clones, with approximately 85% occurring only once. Material: peripheral blood. These TCRs come from a human donor with COVID-19, enrolled during active disease. The donor label of this sample is uncertain. CDR3s include the opening cysteine and the closing phenylalanine or tryptophan. The order of the fields is V gene, J gene, clone size, D gene, CDR3 DNA, CDR3 protein. D genes are given only for firm matches. Only part of the rows carry a size: once, few, many, or a class if the clone is expanded.

V gene: TRBV5-1
J gene: TRBJ2-5
clone size: NA
D gene: NA
CDR3 DNA: TGCGCCAGCAGCTTACCCAGTCAAGAGACCCAGTACTTC
CDR3 protein: CASSLPSQETQYF

V gene: TRBV6-5
J gene: TRBJ1-1
clone size: NA
D gene: TRBD1
CDR3 DNA: TGTGCCAGCAGGGCGGGACAGTTAAGCACTGAAGCTTTCTTT
CDR3 protein: CASRAGQLSTEAFF

V gene: TRBV7-2
J gene: TRBJ2-7
clone size: NA
D gene: NA
CDR3 DNA: TGTGCCAGCAGCGCCCCATCCGCGGGACCCGACGAGCAGTACTTC
CDR3 protein: CASSAPSAGPDEQYF

V gene: TRBV10-3
J gene: TRBJ2-5
clone size: NA
D gene: NA
CDR3 DNA: TGTGCCATCAGTGCTCCCACCCGGGGGCAAGAGACCCAGTACTTC
CDR3 protein: CAISAPTRGQETQYF

V gene: TRBV19
J gene: TRBJ2-7
clone size: NA
D gene: TRBD2
CDR3 DNA: TGTGCCAGTAGTATAACCGGGAGGGCCAGCGAGCAGTACTTC
CDR3 protein: CASSITGRASEQYF

V gene: TRBV3-1/TRBV3-2
J gene: TRBJ1-1
clone size: NA
D gene: NA
CDR3 DNA: TGTGCCAGCAGCTCTCGGGACACCACTGAAGCTTTCTTT
CDR3 protein: CASSSRDTTEAFF

V gene: TRBV28
J gene: TRBJ1-1
clone size: NA
D gene: TRBD1
CDR3 DNA: TGTGCCAGCAATTTTCAGGACAGGGGGCTTGGCACTGAAGCTTTCTTT
CDR3 protein: CASNFQDRGLGTEAFF

V gene: TRBV11-2
J gene: TRBJ1-1
clone size: few
D gene: NA
CDR3 DNA: TGTGCCAGCAGCTTTGACCGGCGGGGCACTGAAGCTTTCTTT
CDR3 protein: CASSFDRRGTEAFF

V gene: TRBV7-2
J gene: TRBJ2-7
clone size: NA
D gene: NA
CDR3 DNA: TGTGCCAGCAGCTTAACTTACGAGCAGTACTTC
CDR3 protein: CASSLTYEQYF

V gene: TRBV19
J gene: TRBJ1-1
clone size: once
D gene: NA
CDR3 DNA: TGTGCCAGTAGTATAGATCAGGGTGCGGCTTTCTTT
CDR3 protein: CASSIDQGAAFF

V gene: TRBV6-5
J gene: TRBJ2-1
clone size: NA
D gene: NA
CDR3 DNA: TGTGCCAGCACCCTGAGCTCCTACAATGAGCAGTTCTTC
CDR3 protein: CASTLSSYNEQFF

V gene: TRBV9
J gene: TRBJ2-3
clone size: NA
D gene: NA
CDR3 DNA: TGTGCCAGCAGCGACGGCGGCGGAAACACAGATACGCAGTATTTT
CDR3 protein: CASSDGGGNTDTQYF

V gene: TRBV12-5
J gene: TRBJ2-1
clone size: few
D gene: NA
CDR3 DNA: TGTGCTAGTGGTCCCCCGGCCTACAATGAGCAGTTCTTC
CDR3 protein: CASGPPAYNEQFF

V gene: TRBV12-3/TRBV12-4
J gene: TRBJ1-1
clone size: NA
D gene: NA
CDR3 DNA: TGTGCCAGCAGCGGGGATAACACTGAAGCTTTCTTT
CDR3 protein: CASSGDNTEAFF

V gene: TRBV9
J gene: TRBJ1-4
clone size: NA
D gene: NA
CDR3 DNA: TGTGCCAGCAGCGTCGACAGTACTAATGAAAAACTGTTTTTT
CDR3 protein: CASSVDSTNEKLFF

V gene: TRBV20-1
J gene: TRBJ2-3
clone size: NA
D gene: NA
CDR3 DNA: TGCAGTGCTAGTGGGGGGCTAGCTCTGACAGATACGCAGTATTTT
CDR3 protein: CSASGGLALTDTQYF

V gene: TRBV5-1
J gene: TRBJ2-5
clone size: NA
D gene: NA
CDR3 DNA: TGCGCCAGCAGCTTGTCGGAGACCCAGTACTTC
CDR3 protein: CASSLSETQYF

V gene: TRBV28
J gene: TRBJ1-4
clone size: NA
D gene: TRBD1
CDR3 DNA: TGTGCCAGCAGTTTAGTAAGGGGGCAAGGTGAACTGTTTTTT
CDR3 protein: CASSLVRGQGELFF

V gene: TRBV6-5
J gene: TRBJ1-3
clone size: NA
D gene: NA
CDR3 DNA: TGTGCCAGCATGAGGGACTTTTCCGGAAACACCATATATTTT
CDR3 protein: CASMRDFSGNTIYF

V gene: TRBV5-4
J gene: TRBJ1-1
clone size: NA
D gene: TRBD1
CDR3 DNA: TGTGCCAGCAGCGGGACAGGGATCATGAACACTGAAGCTTTCTTT
CDR3 protein: CASSGTGIMNTEAFF

V gene: TRBV6-5
J gene: TRBJ2-3
clone size: once
D gene: TRBD2
CDR3 DNA: TGTGCCAGTACTAGCGGGAGCACAGATACGCAGTATTTT
CDR3 protein: CASTSGSTDTQYF

V gene: TRBV27
J gene: TRBJ2-1
clone size: once
D gene: TRBD2
CDR3 DNA: TGTGCCAGCAGGGTGGCGGGAGAGGGGTACAATGAGCAGTTCTTC
CDR3 protein: CASRVAGEGYNEQFF

V gene: TRBV19
J gene: TRBJ2-3
clone size: many
D gene: NA
CDR3 DNA: TGTGCCAGTAGTATTAGTGGACAGACGAATTTTTTTGATACGCAGTATTTT
CDR3 protein: CASSISGQTNFFDTQYF

V gene: TRBV18
J gene: TRBJ2-7
clone size: NA
D gene: NA
CDR3 DNA: TGTGCCAGCTCACCCGACAGAACCTACGAGCAGTACTTC
CDR3 protein: CASSPDRTYEQYF

V gene: TRBV30
J gene: TRBJ2-5
clone size: NA
D gene: TRBD2
CDR3 DNA: TGTGCCTGGAGTCATTCTAGAGCGGGAGGTCGGTGGGGAGAGACCCAGTACTTC
CDR3 protein: CAWSHSRAGGRWGETQYF

V gene: TRBV28
J gene: TRBJ2-7
clone size: NA
D gene: TRBD2
CDR3 DNA: TGTGCCAGCACCTGGGGGGGAACGATGCATAACGAGCAGTACTTC
CDR3 protein: CASTWGGTMHNEQYF

V gene: TRBV30
J gene: TRBJ2-7
clone size: NA
D gene: NA
CDR3 DNA: TGTGCCTGGAGTGGGATCGGGTTTTATTCCGAGCAGTACTTC
CDR3 protein: CAWSGIGFYSEQYF

V gene: TRBV5-1
J gene: TRBJ2-7
clone size: few
D gene: TRBD2
CDR3 DNA: TGCGCCAGCAGCCCGCAACTAGCGGAAACCTACGAGCAGTACTTC
CDR3 protein: CASSPQLAETYEQYF

V gene: TRBV5-4
J gene: TRBJ2-3
clone size: NA
D gene: NA
CDR3 DNA: TGTGCCAGCAGCTTGGATTATGGAGCAGATACGCAGTATTTT
CDR3 protein: CASSLDYGADTQYF

V gene: TRBV7-3
J gene: TRBJ2-1
clone size: NA
D gene: NA
CDR3 DNA: TGTGCCAGCAGCATCACCGGTGGTAGCTCCTACAATGAGCAGTTCTTC
CDR3 protein: CASSITGGSSYNEQFF

V gene: TRBV12-3/TRBV12-4
J gene: TRBJ2-3
clone size: NA
D gene: NA
CDR3 DNA: TGTGCCAGCAGCAGGGTTGCAGATACGCAGTATTTT
CDR3 protein: CASSRVADTQYF

V gene: TRBV7-8
J gene: TRBJ2-7
clone size: few
D gene: NA
CDR3 DNA: TGTGCCAGCAGCCTCCCCGAGTCTTACGAGCAGTACTTC
CDR3 protein: CASSLPESYEQYF

V gene: TRBV7-9
J gene: TRBJ1-4
clone size: NA
D gene: NA
CDR3 DNA: TGTGCCAGCAGCGTCGCCCAGGCGGGAAAACTGTTTTTT
CDR3 protein: CASSVAQAGKLFF

V gene: TRBV28
J gene: TRBJ1-4
clone size: NA
D gene: NA
CDR3 DNA: TGTGCCAGCGGGACAAATGGTAAAGCACTGTTTTTT
CDR3 protein: CASGTNGKALFF

V gene: TRBV5-1
J gene: TRBJ2-5
clone size: few
D gene: TRBD1
CDR3 DNA: TGCGCCAGCAGCCCCTTCTGGGACAGTGCACAAGAGACCCAGTACTTC
CDR3 protein: CASSPFWDSAQETQYF

V gene: TRBV28
J gene: TRBJ1-1
clone size: NA
D gene: NA
CDR3 DNA: TGTGCCAGCAGTTCCATAGGGGGGGGGTCCAAGAACACTGAAGCTTTCTTT
CDR3 protein: CASSSIGGGSKNTEAFF

V gene: TRBV7-2
J gene: TRBJ1-3
clone size: NA
D gene: NA
CDR3 DNA: TGTGCCAGCACCCTGGGCGTTTCAGGAAACACCATATATTTT
CDR3 protein: CASTLGVSGNTIYF

V gene: TRBV19
J gene: TRBJ2-2
clone size: NA
D gene: NA
CDR3 DNA: TGTGCCAGTAGTCCCCCCGAAGGGGCCGGGGAGCTGTTTTTT
CDR3 protein: CASSPPEGAGELFF

V gene: TRBV7-2
J gene: TRBJ1-1
clone size: NA
D gene: NA
CDR3 DNA: TGTGCCAGCAGCTTCTCCCCCAGTGGCACTGAAGCTTTCTTT
CDR3 protein: CASSFSPSGTEAFF

V gene: TRBV27
J gene: TRBJ1-5
clone size: NA
D gene: NA
CDR3 DNA: TGTGCCAGCAGCCTGGAGAAGATCCGAAATCAGCCCCAGCATTTT
CDR3 protein: CASSLEKIRNQPQHF

V gene: TRBV5-6
J gene: TRBJ2-7
clone size: few
D gene: TRBD1
CDR3 DNA: TGTGCCAGCAGCTGGACAGGGGGCCACGAGCAGTACTTC
CDR3 protein: CASSWTGGHEQYF

V gene: TRBV7-2
J gene: TRBJ1-3
clone size: NA
D gene: TRBD1
CDR3 DNA: TGTGCCAGCAGCTCCCGGACAGGGGGCTCTGGAAACACCATATATTTT
CDR3 protein: CASSSRTGGSGNTIYF

V gene: TRBV19
J gene: TRBJ2-5
clone size: NA
D gene: TRBD1
CDR3 DNA: TGTGCCAGTAGTAGGACAGGGGTAGAGACCCAGTACTTC
CDR3 protein: CASSRTGVETQYF

V gene: TRBV9
J gene: TRBJ1-4
clone size: NA
D gene: NA
CDR3 DNA: TGTGCCAGCAGCGAGGGGCTTCAAATCCGAGGCGAAAAACTGTTTTTT
CDR3 protein: CASSEGLQIRGEKLFF

V gene: TRBV6-2/TRBV6-3
J gene: TRBJ2-3
clone size: NA
D gene: TRBD2
CDR3 DNA: TGTGCCAGCAGTTACTCGCAGGCGGGAGGGAGGACAGATACGCAGTATTTT
CDR3 protein: CASSYSQAGGRTDTQYF

V gene: TRBV28
J gene: TRBJ2-1
clone size: NA
D gene: TRBD1
CDR3 DNA: TGTGCCAGCAGTTCCCCGCGGGACAGGGGCTCCTACAATGAGCAGTTCTTC
CDR3 protein: CASSSPRDRGSYNEQFF

V gene: TRBV5-1
J gene: TRBJ2-5
clone size: NA
D gene: NA
CDR3 DNA: TGCGCCAGCAGCTTGTTTTCCAGGGAAGAGACCCAGTACTTC
CDR3 protein: CASSLFSREETQYF

V gene: TRBV6-5
J gene: TRBJ2-7
clone size: NA
D gene: TRBD2
CDR3 DNA: TGTGCCAGCAGTTACTTAGCGGGAGCCTACGAGCAGTACTTC
CDR3 protein: CASSYLAGAYEQYF

V gene: TRBV2
J gene: TRBJ2-3
clone size: NA
D gene: NA
CDR3 DNA: TGTGCCAGCAGTGTGTTTGGGGCTTTAGCCACAGATACGCAGTATTTT
CDR3 protein: CASSVFGALATDTQYF

V gene: TRBV28
J gene: TRBJ2-7
clone size: few
D gene: NA
CDR3 DNA: TGTGCCAGCAGTTCGGCGTCAGGGCAGTACTTC
CDR3 protein: CASSSASGQYF

V gene: TRBV2
J gene: TRBJ1-5
clone size: NA
D gene: NA
CDR3 DNA: TGTGCCAGCAGTCGGTCGGGTAATCAGCCCCAGCATTTT
CDR3 protein: CASSRSGNQPQHF

V gene: TRBV19
J gene: TRBJ2-5
clone size: few
D gene: TRBD1
CDR3 DNA: TGTGCCAGTAGTGCCCTAAGGGGGCGTCGGGAGACCCAGTACTTC
CDR3 protein: CASSALRGRRETQYF

V gene: TRBV28
J gene: TRBJ1-5
clone size: NA
D gene: TRBD1
CDR3 DNA: TGTGCCAGCAGTTTCTCTGACAGGGGGGAAAATCAGCCCCAGCATTTT
CDR3 protein: CASSFSDRGENQPQHF

V gene: TRBV4-2
J gene: TRBJ2-7
clone size: NA
D gene: TRBD2
CDR3 DNA: TGTGCCAGCAGCCAAGATGCAGCGGGAAGCTCCTACGAGCAGTACTTC
CDR3 protein: CASSQDAAGSSYEQYF

V gene: TRBV14
J gene: TRBJ2-7
clone size: NA
D gene: TRBD2
CDR3 DNA: TGTGCCAGCAGCCACCTCCGTCCGGGAGGCCTCAACGAGCAGTACTTC
CDR3 protein: CASSHLRPGGLNEQYF

V gene: TRBV5-6
J gene: TRBJ1-2
clone size: NA
D gene: NA
CDR3 DNA: TGTGCCAGCAGCGTAGCCGGGACACCTGTTGTAGGCTACACCTTC
CDR3 protein: CASSVAGTPVVGYTF

V gene: TRBV19
J gene: TRBJ1-4
clone size: NA
D gene: NA
CDR3 DNA: TGTGCCAGTAGCCCGGACAGAAATGAAAAACTGTTTTTT
CDR3 protein: CASSPDRNEKLFF

V gene: TRBV20-1
J gene: TRBJ1-4
clone size: NA
D gene: NA
CDR3 DNA: TGCAGTGCTAGTCAGGGCGCTAATGAAAAACTGTTTTTT
CDR3 protein: CSASQGANEKLFF

V gene: TRBV5-1
J gene: TRBJ2-7
clone size: NA
D gene: NA
CDR3 DNA: TGCGCCAGCAGCTTAACTAGTGTGAGCTCCTACGAGCAGTACTTC
CDR3 protein: CASSLTSVSSYEQYF

V gene: TRBV3-1/TRBV3-2
J gene: TRBJ1-2
clone size: few
D gene: NA
CDR3 DNA: TGTGCCAGCAGCCAAGGGTGGGAGAGGCAAGGAAAAGGCTACACCTTC
CDR3 protein: CASSQGWERQGKGYTF